The TCR beta chain described here comes from a study of blood T cell repertoires in COVID-19. Study summary: Some COVID-19 samples were acute and others convalescent; all came from the United States, Italy and Spain.

How the authors handled the data: Amplified reference gene primers provided the basis for estimating nucleated cell counts. Libraries were prepared by immunoSEQ multiplex PCR; TCRdb keeps only in-frame clonotypes and omits some of them. Clone size and the V and J calls come from that table; the DNA yielded D and trimming. The sample holds under 500,000 clones, roughly nine tenths seen once. Participant age was roughly 18 to 95 years, and participants resided in about two dozen US areas. Cohorts were assigned according to the clinical history that participants reported. Germline values: CDR1 SGDLS, CDR2 YYNGEE. J was trimmed by 6 bases and V by 0 bases; bases with no gene match: 6. The CDR3 has 16 amino acids.

The sequence derives from a woman aged 18-35 years with acute COVID-19. The V gene is TRBV9, the J gene TRBJ2-3; 11 bases map to TRBD2. The specimen was PBMCs or T cells enriched from blood (not recorded which). The chain's CDR3 is CASSVASLAGEDTQYF. In DNA, the CDR3 is TGTGCCAGCAGCGTAGCTTCACTAGCGGGAGAGGATACGCAGTATTTT. Filled out from reference TRBV9 and TRBJ2-3, the complete variable domain reads DSGVTQTPKHLITATGQRVTLRCSPRSGDLSVYWYQQSLDQGLQFLIQYYNGEERAKGNILERFSAQQFPDLHSELNLSSLELGDSALYFCASSVASLAGEDTQYFGPGTRLTVL.